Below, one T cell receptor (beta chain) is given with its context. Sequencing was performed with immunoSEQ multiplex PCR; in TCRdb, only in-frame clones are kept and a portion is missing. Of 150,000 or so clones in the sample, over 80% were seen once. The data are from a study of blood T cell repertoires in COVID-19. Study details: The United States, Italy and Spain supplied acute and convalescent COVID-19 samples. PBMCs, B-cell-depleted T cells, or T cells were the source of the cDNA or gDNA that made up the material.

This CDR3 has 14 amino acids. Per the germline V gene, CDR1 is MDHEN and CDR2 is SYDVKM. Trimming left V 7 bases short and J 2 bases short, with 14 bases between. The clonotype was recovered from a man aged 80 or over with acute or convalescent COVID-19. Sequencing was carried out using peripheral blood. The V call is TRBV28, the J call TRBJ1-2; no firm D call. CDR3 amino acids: CASNLGRGNYGYTF. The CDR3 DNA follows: TGTGCCAGCAACCTTGGACGGGGAAACTATGGCTACACCTTC.